This T cell receptor (beta chain) is drawn from a study of a mutant IDH1 vaccine in newly diagnosed glioma. Whole-study context: Vaccinations were initiated 4-6 weeks following radiotherapy alone, or were given together with temozolomide cycles. Of the patients given treatment, around 62% were male and 37.5% were female, and a mean age of about 40 years was recorded. Therapy received beforehand was radiotherapy, temozolomide, or both, with most patients given both.

Time point specified: week 11, during vaccination. Every vaccination contained 300 ug of the mutant IDH1 20-mer peptide and was paired with topical imiquimod. The donors had new WHO grade 3 or 4 astrocytomas; these were IDH1-mutant and ATRX-lost. Concerning this clone: Its antigen is not known.

Assay: immunoSEQ multiplex PCR; the TCRdb copy retains only in-frame clones and omits some. The table lists roughly 60,000 clones, 84% of them singletons. The CDR3 length is 13 residues. Trimming removed 3 bases from V and 4 bases from J, with 8 bases in between. Germline V gene data show CDR1 as SGDLS and CDR2 as YYNGEE. The clonotype comes from a man aged 25 to 40 with glioma. The sequenced sample was PBMCs, obtained from a glioma patient whose treatment included an IDH1 peptide vaccine. V usage is TRBV9 and J usage is TRBJ1-3; D call uncertain. The CDR3, as DNA: TGTGCCAGCAGCGCGACGGGGGGAAACACCATATATTTT. It specifies CASSATGGNTIYF.